Detailed here is one T cell receptor (beta chain). Its antigen is unknown. The sample belongs to a study of shared clonotypes between healthy human individuals. The study's findings and limits: Represented genetic and exposure-history diversity was restricted by having few donors.

Produced via immunoSEQ multiplex PCR; TCRdb's table is partial and in-frame only. The data contain around 1.1 million clones, 75% to 85% of them singletons. Looked up from germline, CDR1 is SGHRS and CDR2 is YFSETQ. The CDR3 has 16 amino acids. Trimming removed 4 bases from V and 4 bases from J; junction bases left unmatched: 9. The chain combines TRBV5-1 with TRBJ1-4, with 8 bases lining up with TRBD1. The sequence derives from a man aged 18 to 30 in good health. Some clones in this sample may be carry-over from other donors' samples. Specimen: memory CD4+ T cells from PBMCs. Subset defined: CD45RA-negative fraction. CDR3 DNA: TGCGCCAGCAGCCCGACAGGGGACAGGAGTAATGAAAAACTGTTTTTT. This gives the protein CASSPTGDRSNEKLFF.